This T cell receptor (beta chain) is from a study of tumor-infiltrating lymphocytes in primary liver carcinoma. General study findings and limits: Tumor-adjacent and tumor-blood pairs shared less of their repertoires than tumor region pairs shared.

From around 500 ng of total RNA, TCR beta-specific cDNA was reverse-transcribed using a constant-region primer. Three nested multiplex PCR rounds, a slightly modified ARM-PCR, produced the libraries for TCR beta. The first two PCR rounds used TRBV1-TRBV30 forward primers with a C-beta reverse primer, 9 to 10 cycles each. TCRdb processed the multiplex PCR reads anew with MiXCR; each CDR3 protein has one entry. The sample contains tens of thousands of distinct CDR3 sequences, around 80% of which appear only once. With regard to this clonotype: Its antigen remains unknown. A read error may account for a junction end that differs from germline.

Bulk tissue was left unsorted, and RNA and DNA were co-extracted from about 21-30 mg of it. Each participant had primary liver carcinoma, and surgical resection was the treatment. Patients carried chronic HBV infection without prior treatment. The germline gives CDR1 SGHDT, CDR2 YYEEEE. The CDR3 spans 14 residues. Sequencing input: tumor-adjacent normal liver tissue. V and J are TRBV5-6 and TRBJ1-2; D unclear. This TCR was recovered from a man aged 35 to 55 with primary liver carcinoma and hepatitis B virus infection. CDR3 residues: CVSSGLDVEHGYTF. The CDR3 bases are TGTGTCAGCAGCGGCCTGGACGTCGAGCATGGCTACACCTTC.